This T cell receptor beta chain was obtained from a study of blood T cell repertoires in COVID-19. In the original processing: Amplified reference gene primers provided the basis for estimating nucleated cell counts. Assay: immunoSEQ multiplex PCR; the TCRdb copy retains only in-frame clones and omits some. V, J and clone size were drawn from that table, and D and trimming were deduced from the DNA. The data contain around 300,000 clones, nearly 90% of them singletons. Individuals drawn from some 25 US areas were about 18 to 95 years old. Between the trimmed V and J ends, which lost 1 base and 0 bases, there was a span of 12 bases. Germline CDR1 MGHRA, CDR2 YSYEKL. This CDR3 is built from 16 residues.

V is TRBV4-1 and J is TRBJ1-1, with a tentative D call TRBD1 (6 bases). The sample comprised PBMCs or T cells enriched from blood (not recorded which). This clonotype originated in a woman aged 18-29 years with acute COVID-19. This chain's CDR3 is CASSQGSGTMNTEAFF. CDR3 in DNA: TGCGCCAGCAGCCAAGGCAGCGGGACAATGAACACTGAAGCTTTCTTT.